This T cell receptor (beta chain) is drawn from a study of beta chain features in type 1 diabetes. Germline V gene lookup returns CDR1 SQVTM and CDR2 ANQGSEA. The CDR3 is made up of 14 amino acids. Trimming stripped 6 bases from V and 3 bases from J, with 18 bases between. Every bit of the isolated RNA underwent reverse transcription, so sequencing read expressed TCRB transcripts. Sequencing was performed with immunoSEQ multiplex PCR; in TCRdb, only in-frame clones are kept and a portion is missing. The sample has roughly 500,000 clones, about 30% seen once. J is TRBJ2-7 and V is TRBV29-1, with TRBD1 as a possible D gene (6 bases). Sequencing input: naive CD4+ T cells from blood. The clonotype comes from a man in his late teens or twenties in good health. This CDR3 is CSVHTGTPVYEQYF. The CDR3, as DNA: TGCAGCGTACATACCGGGACACCAGTCTACGAGCAGTACTTC.